This TCR beta chain was found in a study of human T cells and chemical hapten exposure. Whole-study context: Variability of per-sample TCR yields stemmed mainly from small differences in pooled library volume.

Worth noting for this clonotype: Its antigen remains unknown.

The library tagged each cDNA molecule with unique molecular identifiers. Authors' methods: A per-sample median of around 100,000 TCRs was observed, with a range of about 23,224 to 750,000. Via MiXCR, TCRdb re-called the reads, giving one row per CDR3 protein. The V and J calls were not made by the authors but by TCRdb's processing. The sample consists of about 120,000 distinct CDR3 sequences, over 7.5% of them appearing once. General study results and limits: No shift was seen in TCRs above 1 in 1000 frequency with DPC sensitization.

This CDR3 is 14 amino acids long. Germline V gives CDR1 SGHRS, CDR2 YFSETQ. The junction had 6 bases not matched to a gene; V was cut back by 3 bases and J by 6 bases. Extraction yielded total RNA from whole blood (unfractionated). The clonotype was recovered from a human donor in good health. Some clones in this sample may be carry-over from other donors' samples. Specimen: whole blood. J is TRBJ2-1 and V is TRBV5-1; 7 bases line up with TRBD2. The CDR3 reads CASSSKGRGNEQFF. The CDR3 nucleotides are TGCGCCAGCAGCTCAAAGGGGAGGGGCAATGAGCAGTTCTTC.